The sequence of this TCR beta chain was determined in a study of T-cell memory formation after mild COVID-19. Trimming stripped 0 bases from V and 2 bases from J, with 7 bases between. Looked up from germline, CDR1 is ENHRY and CDR2 is SYGVKD. The CDR3 has 14 amino acids. TCRdb redid the calling of the 5' RACE reads with MiXCR, one entry per CDR3 protein. The repertoire includes approximately 210,000 distinct CDR3 sequences, 18% of them detected once, and roughly 2.3% sits in the top ten. This TCR was sampled from an adult woman who had mild COVID-19 (a few samples of this study predate the infection). Cell type and time point are not known. What was sequenced was PBMCs or a T cell subset sorted from them (not recorded which). The chain links TRBV10-3 to TRBJ1-2; no clear D gene. The CDR3 sequence is CAISESMVNYGYTF. The CDR3 DNA is TGTGCCATCAGTGAGTCTATGGTAAACTATGGCTACACCTTC.